The rows below give T cell receptor beta chains drawn from one sample of a study of T cells in Graves' hyperthyroidism and ophthalmopathy. TCRdb fed the multiplex PCR reads into MiXCR, producing one record per CDR3 protein. The repertoire holds some 600,000 distinct CDR3 sequences, with roughly 50% as singletons. Sequenced material: peripheral blood or thyroid tissue (not recorded which). All receptors derive from a woman younger than 30 with Graves' hyperthyroidism. CDR3s include the opening cysteine and the closing phenylalanine or tryptophan. Each record gives: CDR3 DNA, CDR3 protein, clone size, D gene, J gene, V gene. The D gene is left open where the match is weak. Size tells how often a clone was seen (once, few, many) or the class of an expanded clone, and some rows leave it out.

CDR3 DNA: TGTGCCAGCAGCTTAGGGGGGGGGAACACTGAAGCTTTCTTT
CDR3 protein: CASSLGGGNTEAFF
clone size: many
D gene: NA
J gene: TRBJ1-1
V gene: TRBV7-9

CDR3 DNA: TGCAGTGCGCGGGACAGGGGGCGAGGGAATCAGCCCCAGCATTTT
CDR3 protein: CSARDRGRGNQPQHF
clone size: NA
D gene: TRBD1
J gene: TRBJ1-5
V gene: TRBV20-1

CDR3 DNA: TGTGCCAGCAGCGTAGATCTAACCCGCGGCGAGACCCAGTACTTC
CDR3 protein: CASSVDLTRGETQYF
clone size: few
D gene: NA
J gene: TRBJ2-5
V gene: TRBV9

CDR3 DNA: TGCAGCGTTGAAGTAGATCAGGGGGCGCGCGGCTACACCTTC
CDR3 protein: CSVEVDQGARGYTF
clone size: few
D gene: TRBD1
J gene: TRBJ1-2
V gene: TRBV29-1

CDR3 DNA: TGTGCCAGCAGCCTAGGGACAGGGAATAGAGCTTTCTTT
CDR3 protein: CASSLGTGNRAFF
clone size: NA
D gene: TRBD1
J gene: TRBJ1-1
V gene: TRBV7-9

CDR3 DNA: TGTGCCAGCAGCTTATACCTAGGAGGCCCAACTAATGAAAAACTGTTTTTT
CDR3 protein: CASSLYLGGPTNEKLFF
clone size: few
D gene: NA
J gene: TRBJ1-4
V gene: TRBV7-9

CDR3 DNA: TGTGCCAGCAGCCCAGACAGGGGCGCAGGAAACACCATATATTTT
CDR3 protein: CASSPDRGAGNTIYF
clone size: many
D gene: TRBD1
J gene: TRBJ1-3
V gene: TRBV13

CDR3 DNA: TGCAGTGCTAGAGATAGAGGGGTCGGCTACACCTTC
CDR3 protein: CSARDRGVGYTF
clone size: NA
D gene: NA
J gene: TRBJ1-2
V gene: TRBV20-1

CDR3 DNA: TGTGCCAGCAGTTACTGCTACGAGACTAGCAAAGAGACCCAGTACTTC
CDR3 protein: CASSYCYETSKETQYF
clone size: NA
D gene: TRBD2
J gene: TRBJ2-5
V gene: TRBV6-5

CDR3 DNA: TGTGCCAGCAGCTTAGGAGAGGCGGGAGACCACGAGCAGTACTTC
CDR3 protein: CASSLGEAGDHEQYF
clone size: NA
D gene: TRBD2
J gene: TRBJ2-7
V gene: TRBV7-2

CDR3 DNA: TGTGCCAGCAGCTTACGGGGGCCGAACACCGGGGAGCTGTTTTTT
CDR3 protein: CASSLRGPNTGELFF
clone size: NA
D gene: NA
J gene: TRBJ2-2
V gene: TRBV5-4

CDR3 DNA: TGTGCCAGCAGCTTTTGGGGACGGGGCTATGGCTACACCTTC
CDR3 protein: CASSFWGRGYGYTF
clone size: few
D gene: NA
J gene: TRBJ1-2
V gene: TRBV5-6

CDR3 DNA: TGTGCCAGCAGCTTTGAGACAGGGTACCAAGAGACCCAGTACTTC
CDR3 protein: CASSFETGYQETQYF
clone size: NA
D gene: TRBD1
J gene: TRBJ2-5
V gene: TRBV7-6

CDR3 DNA: TGTGCCAGCAGCTTGGGAGTACAGGTTAACACCGGGGAGCTGTTTTTT
CDR3 protein: CASSLGVQVNTGELFF
clone size: NA
D gene: NA
J gene: TRBJ2-2
V gene: TRBV5-6

CDR3 DNA: TGTGCCAGCAGCCAAGATCGACTAGGGTACGAGCAGTACTTC
CDR3 protein: CASSQDRLGYEQYF
clone size: few
D gene: NA
J gene: TRBJ2-7
V gene: TRBV7-9

CDR3 DNA: TGTGCCAGCAGACCCGGACAGGGGGCTTCCTATGGCTACACCTTC
CDR3 protein: CASRPGQGASYGYTF
clone size: NA
D gene: TRBD1
J gene: TRBJ1-2
V gene: TRBV6-1

CDR3 DNA: TGCAGCGCTCAGGGGGGCAGAGGGGACTATGGCTACACCTTC
CDR3 protein: CSAQGGRGDYGYTF
clone size: many
D gene: TRBD1
J gene: TRBJ1-2
V gene: TRBV29-1

CDR3 DNA: TGTGCCAGCAGTTTTCACGGCTCTGGGGCCAACGTCCTGACTTTC
CDR3 protein: CASSFHGSGANVLTF
clone size: NA
D gene: NA
J gene: TRBJ2-6
V gene: TRBV12-3/TRBV12-4

CDR3 DNA: TGTGCCAGCAGTACCCGACGGGGCAATCAGCCCCAGCATTTT
CDR3 protein: CASSTRRGNQPQHF
clone size: few
D gene: NA
J gene: TRBJ1-5
V gene: TRBV2

CDR3 DNA: TGTGCCAGCGGGGAAGGGGGGGGTGGGGGCAATCAGCCCCAGCATTTT
CDR3 protein: CASGEGGGGGNQPQHF
clone size: few
D gene: NA
J gene: TRBJ1-5
V gene: TRBV2

CDR3 DNA: TGTGCCAGCAATGGGGAAAGCTATGGCTACACCTTC
CDR3 protein: CASNGESYGYTF
clone size: many
D gene: NA
J gene: TRBJ1-2
V gene: TRBV2

CDR3 DNA: TGCAGCGTTGGTCCCGGAGGGCCGACGATTTACGAGCAGTACTTC
CDR3 protein: CSVGPGGPTIYEQYF
clone size: many
D gene: NA
J gene: TRBJ2-7
V gene: TRBV29-1

CDR3 DNA: TGTGCCAGCAGTGAGGCTGGACAGGGAAATAGGTCACCCCTCCACTTT
CDR3 protein: CASSEAGQGNRSPLHF
clone size: NA
D gene: TRBD1
J gene: TRBJ1-6
V gene: TRBV25-1

CDR3 DNA: TGTGCCAGCAGTTTATGGCAGGCAAACGCTGAAGCTTTCTTT
CDR3 protein: CASSLWQANAEAFF
clone size: NA
D gene: NA
J gene: TRBJ1-1
V gene: TRBV10-3

CDR3 DNA: TGTGCCAGCAGCCCCAGGGTTCAGCCCCAGCATTTT
CDR3 protein: CASSPRVQPQHF
clone size: NA
D gene: NA
J gene: TRBJ1-5
V gene: TRBV2

CDR3 DNA: TGTGCCACCAGCAGAGATCAAGCGGGAGGGTTTTACGAGCAGTACTTC
CDR3 protein: CATSRDQAGGFYEQYF
clone size: NA
D gene: TRBD2
J gene: TRBJ2-7
V gene: TRBV15

CDR3 DNA: TGTGCCTGGAGTGTACCAGGAGGAGGGCTTTTCTTT
CDR3 protein: CAWSVPGGGLFF
clone size: many
D gene: NA
J gene: TRBJ1-1
V gene: TRBV30

CDR3 DNA: TGTGCCACCAGCAAAGGGAATAATTCACCCCTCCACTTT
CDR3 protein: CATSKGNNSPLHF
clone size: NA
D gene: NA
J gene: TRBJ1-6
V gene: TRBV15

CDR3 DNA: TGTGCCAGCAGTTACTCGGGACAGGGAACTGGCTACACCTTC
CDR3 protein: CASSYSGQGTGYTF
clone size: few
D gene: TRBD1
J gene: TRBJ1-2
V gene: TRBV6-5

CDR3 DNA: TGCAGCGCGGGGATGGGTCAGCCCCAGCATTTT
CDR3 protein: CSAGMGQPQHF
clone size: few
D gene: NA
J gene: TRBJ1-5
V gene: TRBV29-1